This entry lists 5 T cell receptor beta chains sequenced from one sample in a study of OX40 agonist ivuxolimab in advanced cancers. The data were produced by immunoSEQ multiplex PCR, yet TCRdb's version contains in-frame clones alone and is incomplete. The repertoire holds under 5,500 clones, roughly two thirds seen once, with around 70% in the top ten. The starting material was CD4+ or CD8+ T cells sorted from blood, obtained in a trial of the OX40 agonist ivuxolimab. All receptors come from an adult with an advanced solid tumor such as melanoma, head and neck, liver or kidney cancer.

V gene TRBV4-2 combines with J gene TRBJ2-1; D gene ambiguous. The germline V gene encodes CDR1 LGHNA and CDR2 YNFKEQ. The CDR3 extends over 15 amino acids. The ends were cut back, 0 bases at V and 0 bases at J, with 6 bases in the middle. Written as DNA, the CDR3 is TGTGCCAGCAGCCAAGATAAAGGCTCCTACAATGAGCAGTTCTTC. Protein product: CASSQDKGSYNEQFF.

The chain carries TRBV4-2 and TRBJ1-1, with D uncertain. Trimming took off 1 base at V and 2 bases at J, with 14 bases between the two ends. The CDR3 consists of 16 residues. Germline CDR1 LGHNA, CDR2 YNFKEQ. The CDR3 sequence is CASSQAAPGKNTEAFF. CDR3 coding DNA: TGTGCCAGCAGCCAAGCGGCACCCGGAAAAAACACTGAAGCTTTCTTT.

The chain uses TRBV11-2 and TRBJ2-7, with a weak D call TRBD1 (6 bases). CDR1 and CDR2 (germline): SGHAT, FQNNGV. V was cut by 1 base and J by 3 bases, with 19 bases left in between. The CDR3 is 17 amino acids. CDR3 DNA: TGTGCCAGCAGCTTAGGGCCCGTCGGGGCAGGGGACTACGAGCAGTACTTC. The encoded protein is CASSLGPVGAGDYEQYF. The full variable domain, in which reference TRBV11-2 and TRBJ2-7 provide the parts outside the CDR3, is EAGVAQSPRYKIIEKRQSVAFWCNPISGHATLYWYQQILGQGPKLLIQFQNNGVVDDSQLPKDRFSAERLKGVDSTLKIQPAKLEDSAVYLCASSLGPVGAGDYEQYFGPGTRLTVT.

V usage is TRBV7-6 and J usage is TRBJ2-5; 11 bases agree with TRBD1. The end of the DNA aligns better with TRBJ2-7, so the J call may be wrong. The germline V gene encodes CDR1 SGHVS and CDR2 FNYEAQ. This CDR3 is 14 amino acids long. CDR3 DNA sequence: TGTGCCAGCAGCCCCGGGACAGGGGGATACGAGCAGTACTTC. Protein product: CASSPGTGGYEQYF.

This chain connects TRBV11-2 to TRBJ2-7, with 7 bases matching TRBD1. Germline loops: CDR1 SGHAT, CDR2 FQNNGV. The CDR3 loop spans 14 amino acids. The ends lost 3 bases at V and 2 bases at J; junction bases unmatched: 4. This CDR3 reads CASSFTRGPYEQYF. The CDR3 DNA reads as TGTGCCAGCAGCTTCACTAGGGGGCCCTACGAGCAGTACTTC.